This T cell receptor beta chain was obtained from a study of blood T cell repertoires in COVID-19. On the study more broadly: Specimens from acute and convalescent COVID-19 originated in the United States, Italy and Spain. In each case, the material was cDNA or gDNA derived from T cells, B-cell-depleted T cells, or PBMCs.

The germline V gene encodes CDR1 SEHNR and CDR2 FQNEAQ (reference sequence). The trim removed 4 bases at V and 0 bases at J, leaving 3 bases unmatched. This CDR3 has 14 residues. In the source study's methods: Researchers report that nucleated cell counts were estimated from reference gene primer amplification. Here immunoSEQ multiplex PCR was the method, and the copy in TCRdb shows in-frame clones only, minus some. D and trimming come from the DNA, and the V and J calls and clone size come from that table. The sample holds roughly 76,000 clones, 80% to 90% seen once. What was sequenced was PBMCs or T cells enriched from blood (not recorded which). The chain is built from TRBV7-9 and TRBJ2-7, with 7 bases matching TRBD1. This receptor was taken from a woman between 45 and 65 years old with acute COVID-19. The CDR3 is CASSSRGNSYEQYF. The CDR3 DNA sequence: TGTGCCAGCAGCTCCAGGGGGAACTCCTACGAGCAGTACTTC.